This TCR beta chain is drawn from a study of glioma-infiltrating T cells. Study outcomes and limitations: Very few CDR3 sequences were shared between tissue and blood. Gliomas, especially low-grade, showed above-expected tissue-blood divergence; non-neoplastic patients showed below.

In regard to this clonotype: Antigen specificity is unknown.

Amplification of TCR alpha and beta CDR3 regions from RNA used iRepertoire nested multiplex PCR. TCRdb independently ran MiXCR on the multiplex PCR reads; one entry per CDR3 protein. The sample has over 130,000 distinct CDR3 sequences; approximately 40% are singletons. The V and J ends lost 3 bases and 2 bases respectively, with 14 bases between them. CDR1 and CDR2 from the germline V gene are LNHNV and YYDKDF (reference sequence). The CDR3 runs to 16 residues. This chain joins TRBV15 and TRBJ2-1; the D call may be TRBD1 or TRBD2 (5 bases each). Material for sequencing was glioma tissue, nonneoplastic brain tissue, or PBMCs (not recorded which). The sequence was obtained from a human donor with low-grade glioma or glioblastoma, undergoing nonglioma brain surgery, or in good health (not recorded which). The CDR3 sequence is CATSRGTGPTYNEQFF. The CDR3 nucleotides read TGTGCCACCAGCAGGGGTACGGGGCCTACCTACAATGAGCAGTTCTTC.